This passage covers 17 T cell receptor beta chains from one sample sequenced in a study of naive and memory T cell subsets. Alpha and beta constant region primers primed reverse transcription for blood and skin samples. TCRdb re-analysed the 5' RACE reads in MiXCR, keeping a single row per CDR3 protein. Among roughly 26,000 distinct CDR3 sequences listed, 20% to 25% were seen once. Whole-blood samples were over 2 ml of peripheral blood from healthy adult volunteers. Receptor source: a female donor in good health.

This clonotype was counted at least ten times. V usage is TRBV20-1 and J usage is TRBJ1-2; tentatively, D is TRBD1 (5 bases). Germline loops: CDR1 DFQATT, CDR2 SNEGSKA (reference sequence). V was clipped by 3 bases and J by 4 bases, with 21 bases between them. This CDR3 comprises 16 residues. DNA for the CDR3: TGCAGTGCTAGGGGTGGCCCCTCGGGGCGGATCTATGGCTACACCTTC. It specifies CSARGGPSGRIYGYTF.

This clonotype came up a few times. The chain recombines TRBV7-3 with TRBJ2-3; no reliable D call. Trimming pared 2 bases from V and 0 bases from J, leaving 9 bases between. CDR3 length equals 15 residues. Germline CDR1 and CDR2: SGHTA and FQGTGA. The CDR3 protein is CASSLGVTSTDTQYF. In nucleotides, the CDR3 is TGTGCCAGCAGCTTAGGGGTCACTAGCACAGATACGCAGTATTTT.

This clonotype has at least ten counts. One end of the junction fails to match germline, which may point to a read error. This rearrangement joins TRBV7-7 to TRBJ1-2; TRBD1 matches 8 bases. CDR1 SSHAT and CDR2 FNYEAQ come from the germline V gene (reference sequence). The CDR3 length is 15 residues. CDR3 residues: CASSSTDRECHGYTF. CDR3 in DNA: TGTGCTAGCAGCTCAACGGACAGGGAATGCCATGGCTACACCTTC.

The sample holds a few counts of this clonotype. CDR3 residues: CSGSGRGVGSDTQYF. In DNA form, the CDR3 reads TGCAGTGGTAGCGGGAGAGGGGTGGGGTCAGATACGCAGTATTTT. V usage is TRBV20-1 and J usage is TRBJ2-3, with TRBD2 identical over 9 bases. This CDR3 contains 15 residues. Germline values: CDR1 DFQATT, CDR2 SNEGSKA (reference sequence). The V segment lost 7 bases and the J segment 4 bases; nucleotides outside the gene matches: 12.

This chain joins TRBV5-4 and TRBJ2-7; D could derive from TRBD1 or TRBD2 (6 bases each). The germline V and J ends were trimmed by 0 bases and 5 bases, with 12 bases remaining between them. The CDR3 extends over 14 amino acids. The germline V gene encodes CDR1 SGHNT and CDR2 YYREEE (reference sequence). CDR3 protein: CASSLGGAVDEQYF. The CDR3 DNA follows: TGTGCCAGCAGCTTGGGGGGGGCAGTCGACGAGCAGTACTTC.

In this sample, this clonotype turned up many times. The chain joins TRBV11-2 to TRBJ2-2, with D perhaps assigned TRBD1 or TRBD2 (6 bases each). Germline V gene data show CDR1 as SGHAT and CDR2 as FQNNGV. The V gene lost 6 bases and the J gene lost 0 bases, with 14 bases spanning the gap. The CDR3 loop spans 16 amino acids. The CDR3 DNA sequence: TGTGCCAGCAGGCATCCGAGGGGGGCGAACACCGGGGAGCTGTTTTTT. It specifies CASRHPRGANTGELFF.

The genes are TRBV6-2 or TRBV6-3 and TRBJ2-1, with D perhaps TRBD2 (5 bases). This CDR3 contains 15 residues. Germline values: CDR1 MNHEY, CDR2 SVGEGT. The ends were cut back, 1 base at V and 5 bases at J, with 12 bases in the middle. The CDR3 nucleotides read TGTGCCAGCAGTTACTGGACGGGGATGGACAATGAGCAGTTCTTC. Translated: CASSYWTGMDNEQFF.

This clonotype was found many times. The V call is TRBV7-2, the J call TRBJ2-7, with D perhaps matching TRBD1 or TRBD2 (6 bases each). The V end lost 1 base, the J end lost 12 bases, and 13 bases lay between the germline ends. This CDR3 has 12 amino acids. Germline-derived CDR1 and CDR2 are SGHTA and FQGNSA. In DNA form, the CDR3 reads TGTGCCAGCAGCTTAGTTTTAGGGGGGATGTACTTC. Its translation: CASSLVLGGMYF. Full variable domain (rest looked up from reference TRBV7-2 and TRBJ2-7): GAGVSQSPSNKVTEKGKDVELRCDPISGHTALYWYRQSLGQGLEFLIYFQGNSAPDKSGLPSDRFSAERTGGSVSTLTIQRTQQEDSAVYLCASSLVLGGMYFGPGTRLTVT.

This clonotype was counted ten times or more. The V gene is TRBV29-1, the J gene TRBJ2-1; 10 positions agree with TRBD2. Trimming at V came to 7 bases and at J to 8 bases, leaving 8 bases not matched to a gene. CDR3 size: 13 residues. Germline-derived CDR1 and CDR2 are SQVTM and ANQGSEA. The CDR3 nucleotides read TGCAGCGGGGCGGGACTAGCGACCCATGAGCAGTTCTTC. It translates to CSGAGLATHEQFF.

The rearrangement links TRBV29-1 to TRBJ2-5; D is unclear. This CDR3 is built from 14 residues. The ends were cut back, 2 bases at V and 0 bases at J, with 10 bases in the middle. Germline values: CDR1 SQVTM, CDR2 ANQGSEA. The CDR3 loop reads CSVERASYQETQYF. CDR3 in DNA: TGCAGCGTTGAACGTGCTTCGTACCAAGAGACCCAGTACTTC.

This clonotype was counted a few times. The genes are TRBV6-6 and TRBJ1-2, with TRBD1 matching over 7 bases. With 2 bases clipped from V and 3 bases from J, the junction kept 3 bases outside the gene matches. This CDR3 spans 14 amino acids. Germline V lookup: CDR1 MNHNY, CDR2 SVGAGI (reference sequence). CDR3 DNA sequence: TGTGCCAGCAGTTACGACAGGGTTGACTATGGCTACACCTTC. It translates to CASSYDRVDYGYTF.

J is TRBJ2-1 and V is TRBV7-2; D gene uncertain. Per the germline V gene, CDR1 is SGHTA and CDR2 is FQGNSA. The CDR3 totals 15 residues. The V end was cut by 0 bases, the J end by 6 bases, with 12 bases between. CDR3 protein: CASSLAGQVGNEQFF. CDR3 sequence (DNA): TGTGCCAGCAGCTTAGCGGGTCAGGTGGGCAATGAGCAGTTCTTC.

The chain has TRBV27 and TRBJ1-2; D remains ambiguous. V gave up 8 bases and J gave up 0 bases, with 13 bases separating them. Germline V gene sequence: CDR1 MNHEY, CDR2 SMNVEV (reference sequence). This CDR3 is built from 14 residues. CDR3 protein: CASGYLGANYGYTF. In DNA form, the CDR3 reads TGTGCCAGCGGATACTTGGGCGCTAACTATGGCTACACCTTC.

By share, this clonotype counts as medium-sized (0.01 to 0.1%). The chain is built from TRBV7-9 and TRBJ1-6; TRBD1 might be the D (5 bases). Germline V gene sequence: CDR1 SEHNR, CDR2 FQNEAQ (reference sequence). Deletions cut 4 bases from V and 4 bases from J, with 11 bases between. The CDR3 runs to 15 residues. DNA of the CDR3: TGTGCCAGCAGCTCAATGGGGGGATATAATTCACCCCTCCACTTT. Its protein is CASSSMGGYNSPLHF.

The J gene is TRBJ1-4, the V gene TRBV20-1, with D possibly TRBD1 on 5 matching bases. The CDR3 runs to 13 residues. V was cut by 1 base and J by 7 bases, with 10 bases left in between. CDR1 and CDR2 from the germline V gene are DFQATT and SNEGSKA (reference sequence). CDR3 bases: TGCAGTGCTAGAGTCAGGGAGGCTGAAAAACTGTTTTTT. Protein: CSARVREAEKLFF.

This clonotype was recorded many times. CDR3 sequence: CASSLEQLNYGYTF. CDR3 sequence (DNA): TGCGCCAGCAGCTTGGAGCAACTTAACTATGGCTACACCTTC. This rearrangement joins TRBV5-1 to TRBJ1-2; D is unclear. Germline V gene lookup returns CDR1 SGHRS and CDR2 YFSETQ. The CDR3 runs 14 residues. The V end was cut by 0 bases, the J end by 1 base, with 7 bases between.

This clonotype was detected a few times. CDR3 region: CSVKTSGGADQFF. CDR3 bases: TGCAGCGTTAAGACTAGCGGGGGGGCGGATCAGTTCTTC. This chain connects TRBV29-1 to TRBJ2-1, with 14 bases identical to TRBD2. The J segment lost 13 bases and the V segment lost 5 bases, leaving 7 bases of the junction unmatched. This CDR3 comprises 13 residues. The germline gives CDR1 SQVTM, CDR2 ANQGSEA.